The clone carrying this TCR beta chain came up many times. Antigen specificity is unknown. Libraries were prepared by immunoSEQ multiplex PCR; TCRdb keeps only in-frame clonotypes and omits some of them. The data show 150,000 to 200,000 clones, roughly 81% seen once. Separation from the roughly 700-subject first cohort characterized the roughly 120-subject validation cohort, to which the donors belonged. These data come from a study of cytomegalovirus exposure and HLA in healthy donors. With V trimmed by 6 bases and J by 5 bases, 8 bases remained unmatched. CDR1 is SGHDN and CDR2 is FVKESK in the germline V gene. CDR3 size: 14 residues. Study-wide findings and caveats: Researchers counted roughly 150 TCR beta chains as cytomegalovirus-associated. In vitro assays verified that a few CMV-associated chains recognized CMV antigens specifically.

Source material: PBMCs. This receptor was identified in a woman in her 30s in good health and CMV-seronegative. This chain connects TRBV14 to TRBJ1-2, with 8 bases fitting TRBD1. The DNA for the CDR3 is TGTGCCAGCAGTCAATCAACAGGGGGTTATGGCTACACCTTC. Residues: CASSQSTGGYGYTF.